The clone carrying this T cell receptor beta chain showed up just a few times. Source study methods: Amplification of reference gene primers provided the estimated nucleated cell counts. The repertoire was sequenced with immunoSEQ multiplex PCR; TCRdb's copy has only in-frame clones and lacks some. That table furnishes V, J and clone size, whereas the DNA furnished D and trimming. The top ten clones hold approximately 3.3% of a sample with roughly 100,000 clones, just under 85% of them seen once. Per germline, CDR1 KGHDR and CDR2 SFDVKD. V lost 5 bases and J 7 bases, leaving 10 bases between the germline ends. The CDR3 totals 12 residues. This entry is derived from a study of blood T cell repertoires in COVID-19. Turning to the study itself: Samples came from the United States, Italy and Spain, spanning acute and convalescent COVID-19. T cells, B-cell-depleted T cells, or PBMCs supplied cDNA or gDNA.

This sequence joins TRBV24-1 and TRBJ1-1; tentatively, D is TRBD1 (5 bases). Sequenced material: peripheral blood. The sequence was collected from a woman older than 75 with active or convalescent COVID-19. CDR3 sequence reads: CATSGPTDEAFF. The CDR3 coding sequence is TGTGCCACCAGTGGCCCGACAGATGAAGCTTTCTTT.